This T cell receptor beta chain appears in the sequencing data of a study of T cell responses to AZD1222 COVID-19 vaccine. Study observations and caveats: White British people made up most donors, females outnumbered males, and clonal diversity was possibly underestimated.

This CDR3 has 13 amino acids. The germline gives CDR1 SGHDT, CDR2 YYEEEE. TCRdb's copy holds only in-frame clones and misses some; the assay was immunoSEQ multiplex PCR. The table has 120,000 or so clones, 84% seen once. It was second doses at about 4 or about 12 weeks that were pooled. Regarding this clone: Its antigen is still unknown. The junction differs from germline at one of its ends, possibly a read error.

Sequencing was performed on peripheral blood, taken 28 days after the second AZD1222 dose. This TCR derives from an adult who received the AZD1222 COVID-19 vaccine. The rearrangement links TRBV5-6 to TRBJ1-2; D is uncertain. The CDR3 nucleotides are TGTGCCAGCAGCTTGGGCTGGTCGTCTGGCTACAACTTC. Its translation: CASSLGWSSGYNF. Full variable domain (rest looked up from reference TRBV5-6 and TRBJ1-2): DAGVTQSPTHLIKTRGQQVTLRCSPKSGHDTVSWYQQALGQGPQFIFQYYEEEERQRGNFPDRFSGHQFPNYSSELNVNALLLGDSALYLCASSLGWSSGYNFGSGTRLTVV.